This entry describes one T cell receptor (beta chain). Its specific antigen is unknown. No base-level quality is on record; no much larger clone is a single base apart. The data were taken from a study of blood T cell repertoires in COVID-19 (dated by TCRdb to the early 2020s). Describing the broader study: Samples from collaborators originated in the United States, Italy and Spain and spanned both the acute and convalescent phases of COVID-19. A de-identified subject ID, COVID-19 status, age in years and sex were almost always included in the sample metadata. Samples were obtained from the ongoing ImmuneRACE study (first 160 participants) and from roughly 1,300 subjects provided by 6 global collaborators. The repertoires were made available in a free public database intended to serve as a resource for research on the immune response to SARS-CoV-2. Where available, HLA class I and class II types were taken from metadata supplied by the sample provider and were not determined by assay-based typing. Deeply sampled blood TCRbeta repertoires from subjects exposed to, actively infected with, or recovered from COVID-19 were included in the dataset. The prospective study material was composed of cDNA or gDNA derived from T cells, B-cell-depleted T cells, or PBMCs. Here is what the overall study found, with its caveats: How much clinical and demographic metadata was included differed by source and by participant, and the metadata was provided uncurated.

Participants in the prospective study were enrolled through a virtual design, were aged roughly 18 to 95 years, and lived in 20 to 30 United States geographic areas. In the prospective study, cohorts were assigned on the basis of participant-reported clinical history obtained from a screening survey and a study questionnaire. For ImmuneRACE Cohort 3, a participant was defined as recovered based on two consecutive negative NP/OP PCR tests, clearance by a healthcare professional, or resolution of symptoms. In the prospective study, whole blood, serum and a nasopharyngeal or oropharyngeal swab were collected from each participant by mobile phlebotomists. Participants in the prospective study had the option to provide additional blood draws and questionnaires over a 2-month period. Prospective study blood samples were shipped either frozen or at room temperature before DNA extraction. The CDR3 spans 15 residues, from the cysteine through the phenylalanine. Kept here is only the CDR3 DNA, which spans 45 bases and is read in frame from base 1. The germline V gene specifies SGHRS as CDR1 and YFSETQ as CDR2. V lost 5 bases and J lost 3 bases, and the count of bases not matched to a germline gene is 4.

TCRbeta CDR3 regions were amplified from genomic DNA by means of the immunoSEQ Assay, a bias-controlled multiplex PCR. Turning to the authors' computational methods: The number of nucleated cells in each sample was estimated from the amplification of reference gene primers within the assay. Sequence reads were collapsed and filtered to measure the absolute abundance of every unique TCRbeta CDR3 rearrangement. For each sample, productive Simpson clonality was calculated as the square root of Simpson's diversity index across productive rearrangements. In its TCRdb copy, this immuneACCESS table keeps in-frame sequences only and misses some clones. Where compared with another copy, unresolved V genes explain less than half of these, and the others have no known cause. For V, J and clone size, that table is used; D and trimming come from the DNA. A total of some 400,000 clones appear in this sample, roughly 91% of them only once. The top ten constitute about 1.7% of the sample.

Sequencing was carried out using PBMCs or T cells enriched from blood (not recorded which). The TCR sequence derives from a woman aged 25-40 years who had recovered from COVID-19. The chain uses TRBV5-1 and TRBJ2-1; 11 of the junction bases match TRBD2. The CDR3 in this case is CASSSLAGDYNEQFF. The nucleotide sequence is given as TGCGCCAGCAGTTCACTAGCGGGAGACTACAATGAGCAGTTCTTC. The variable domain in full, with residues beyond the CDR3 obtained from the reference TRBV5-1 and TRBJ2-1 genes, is KAGVTQTPRYLIKTRGQQVTLSCSPISGHRSVSWYQQTPGQGLQFLFEYFSETQRNKGNFPGRFSGRQFSNSRSEMNVSTLELGDSALYLCASSSLAGDYNEQFFGPGTRLTVL.